The T cell receptor beta chain described here comes from a study of vaccination effects on CD4 cells after COVID-19 (dated by TCRdb to the early 2020s). Describing the broader study: To identify antigen-specific CD4+ T cell clonotypes by their expansion, the ViraFEST assay first stimulated PBMC with viral peptide pools and then applied TCR sequencing. The full study included ten to eleven COVID-19 convalescent patients and several SARS-CoV-2-naive healthy vaccine recipients. Pre-vaccine samples were collected from a couple of convalescent patients 16 days and one week before the first dose, corresponding to 142 and 148 days after COVID-19 diagnosis. Two doses of either the BNT162b2 or the mRNA-1273 mRNA SARS-CoV-2 vaccine were administered to participants. SARS-CoV-2 spike-specific CD4+ TCR repertoires from before and after mRNA vaccination were compared in COVID-19 convalescent patients and in infection-naive vaccine recipients. Cultures from other donors in the study were sequenced using the Oncomine TCR Beta short-read assay on an Illumina iSeq 100. Each well held some 1.9 million PBMC cultured in IMDM containing approximately 5.3% human AB serum, roughly 9.6 IU/ml IL-2 and gentamicin, along with roughly 10 ug/ml peptides. What the study reported, not specific to this receptor: Only a small number of convalescent patients were included, and no early post-infection timepoints were available, which limited the study. Marked clonal contraction was observed in both infection-induced and vaccine-induced clones at late post-vaccination timepoints, consistent with waning T cell responses. For convalescent patients, new clones induced by the vaccine made up most of the post-vaccine spike-reactive repertoire, and these new clones were largely distinct from the clones induced by infection.

After around eleven days of culture, CD4+ T cells were isolated with the EasySep CD4+ T cell isolation kit. PCR-confirmed SARS-CoV-2 infection had occurred in convalescent patients between March and December 2020, before the Alpha, Beta and Delta variants emerged in the United States. Half of the culture medium was replaced with fresh IL-2-containing medium on days 3 and 7. Unless otherwise noted, each peptide stimulation condition was cultured in triplicate wells. Using Ficoll-Paque Plus gradient centrifugation, PBMC were separated from whole blood and then either used fresh or cryopreserved at -140C. Genomic DNA was extracted from cultured CD4+ T cells with the QIAamp micro DNA kit. Note on this clone: This clone's antigen is unknown. Base qualities were left out, and no much larger clone turns up one base away.

The library was produced with the immunoSEQ multiplex PCR assay. DNA from the cultured and isolated CD4+ T cells underwent TCR beta CDR3 sequencing. Concerning the study's data processing: Non-productive TCR sequences were removed, reads were trimmed to the CDR3 region, and CDR3s of at least 7 amino acids were retained. The MANAFEST web app was used to identify antigen-specific clonotypes by comparing expansion in peptide wells with expansion in reference cultures. To be called positive, a clone needed expansion at FDR<0.05 compared with the reference and with all other wells, an odds ratio greater than 5, and a frequency greater than 0.1% in two replicate wells. Cross-reactive clonotypes were defined as significantly expanded in SARS-CoV-2 spike wells and in at least one common cold coronavirus spike condition. CDR3 similarity was assessed by Levenshtein distance using the stringdist R package, and unrooted trees were constructed with ape in R 3.6.1. This immuneACCESS table, as held by TCRdb, lists in-frame sequences with V and J called but not all clones. Of the missing ones, under half trace to an unresolved V gene in checked studies; the others have no known cause. For V, J and clone size, that table is used; D and trimming come from the DNA. Present in this sample are 50,000 to 70,000 clones, approximately 78% of which were seen just once. The ten largest make up roughly 25% of the sample.

The CDR3 sequence holds 11 residues, the cysteine and phenylalanine included. Only the CDR3 region is kept as DNA, spanning 33 bases read in frame from base 1. CDR1 and CDR2 (ENHRY, SYGVKD) derive from the germline V gene. Between the V and J ends, shortened by 2 bases and 5 bases respectively, the junction contains 3 bases. The sample here was CD4+ T cells from PBMCs cultured without peptide, taken before COVID-19 vaccination. The receptor was isolated from a human donor who had a prior SARS-CoV-2 infection. Rearrangement joined TRBV10-3 to TRBJ1-2; the D gene identity is not certain. The base sequence is TGTGCCATCAGTGAGAGGTATGGCTACACCTTC. It encodes CAISERYGYTF.